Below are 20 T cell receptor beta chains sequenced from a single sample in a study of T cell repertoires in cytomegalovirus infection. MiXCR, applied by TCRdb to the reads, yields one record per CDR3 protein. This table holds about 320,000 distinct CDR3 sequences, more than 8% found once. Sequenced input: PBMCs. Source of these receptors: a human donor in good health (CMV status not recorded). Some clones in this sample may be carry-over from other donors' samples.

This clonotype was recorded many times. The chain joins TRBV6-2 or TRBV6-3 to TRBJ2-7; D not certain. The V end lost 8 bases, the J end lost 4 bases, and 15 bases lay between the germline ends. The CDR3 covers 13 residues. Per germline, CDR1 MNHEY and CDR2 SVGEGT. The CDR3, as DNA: TGTGCCAGCTCCAGAGCAGACGGGTACGAGCAGTACTTC. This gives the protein CASSRADGYEQYF.

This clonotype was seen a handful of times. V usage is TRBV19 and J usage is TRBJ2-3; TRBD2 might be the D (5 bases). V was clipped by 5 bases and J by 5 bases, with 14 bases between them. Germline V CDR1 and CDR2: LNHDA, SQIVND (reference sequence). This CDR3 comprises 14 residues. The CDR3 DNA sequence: TGTGCCAGTAGTTCCAGGCATCGGGGAGATACGCAGTATTTT. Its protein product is CASSSRHRGDTQYF.

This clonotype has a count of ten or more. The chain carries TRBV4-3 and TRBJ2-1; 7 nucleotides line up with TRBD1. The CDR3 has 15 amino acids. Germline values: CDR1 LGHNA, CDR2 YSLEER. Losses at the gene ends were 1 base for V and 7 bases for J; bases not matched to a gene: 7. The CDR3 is CASSQVRTGPNEQFF. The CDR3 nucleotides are TGCGCCAGCAGCCAAGTCCGGACAGGACCGAATGAGCAGTTCTTC.

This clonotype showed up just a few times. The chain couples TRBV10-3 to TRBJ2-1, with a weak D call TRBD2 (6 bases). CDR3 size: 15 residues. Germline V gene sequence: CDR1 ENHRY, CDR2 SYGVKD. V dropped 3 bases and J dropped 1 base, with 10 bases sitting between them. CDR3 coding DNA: TGTGCCATCAGTGAAGTCGCGGGATCCTACAATGAGCAGTTCTTC. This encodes CAISEVAGSYNEQFF.

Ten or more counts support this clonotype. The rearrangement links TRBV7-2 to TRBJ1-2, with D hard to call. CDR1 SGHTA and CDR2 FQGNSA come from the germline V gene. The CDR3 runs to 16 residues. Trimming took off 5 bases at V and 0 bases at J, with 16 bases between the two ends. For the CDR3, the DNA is TGTGCCAGCAGCGGCGGCAGCGGGCGTCCTAACTATGGCTACACCTTC. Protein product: CASSGGSGRPNYGYTF. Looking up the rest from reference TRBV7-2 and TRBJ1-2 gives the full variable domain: GAGVSQSPSNKVTEKGKDVELRCDPISGHTALYWYRQSLGQGLEFLIYFQGNSAPDKSGLPSDRFSAERTGGSVSTLTIQRTQQEDSAVYLCASSGGSGRPNYGYTFGSGTRLTVV.

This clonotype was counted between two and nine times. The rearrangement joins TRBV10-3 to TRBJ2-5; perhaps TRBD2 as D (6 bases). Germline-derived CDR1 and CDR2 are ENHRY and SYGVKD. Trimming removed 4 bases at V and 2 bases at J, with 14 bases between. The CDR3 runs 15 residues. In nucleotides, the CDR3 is TGTGCCATCAGTGTGTTCGGGACTCTACAAGAGACCCAGTACTTC. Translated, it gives CAISVFGTLQETQYF.

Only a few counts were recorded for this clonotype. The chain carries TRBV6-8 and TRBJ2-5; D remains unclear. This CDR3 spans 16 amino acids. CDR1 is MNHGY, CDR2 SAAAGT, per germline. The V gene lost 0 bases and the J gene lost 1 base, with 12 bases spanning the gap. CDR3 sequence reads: CASSYSTASLQETQYF. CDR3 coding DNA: TGTGCCAGCAGTTACTCGACGGCCAGCCTCCAAGAGACCCAGTACTTC.

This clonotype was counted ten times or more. The CDR3 nucleotides read TGTGCCAGCAGTTACTCGAGGCAGTACAATGAGCAGTTCTTC. Amino acids: CASSYSRQYNEQFF. The gene calls are TRBV6-2 or TRBV6-3 and TRBJ2-1; D gene unclear. V was pared by 0 bases and J by 4 bases, with 7 bases between. This CDR3 is built from 14 residues. Germline V gene lookup returns CDR1 MNHEY and CDR2 SVGEGT.

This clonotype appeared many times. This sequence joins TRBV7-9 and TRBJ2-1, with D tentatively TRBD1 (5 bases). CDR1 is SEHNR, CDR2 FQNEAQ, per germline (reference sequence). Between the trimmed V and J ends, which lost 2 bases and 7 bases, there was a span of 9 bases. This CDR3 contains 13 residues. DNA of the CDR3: TGTGCCAGCAGCTTATCCTCAGGGAATGAGCAGTTCTTC. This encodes CASSLSSGNEQFF.

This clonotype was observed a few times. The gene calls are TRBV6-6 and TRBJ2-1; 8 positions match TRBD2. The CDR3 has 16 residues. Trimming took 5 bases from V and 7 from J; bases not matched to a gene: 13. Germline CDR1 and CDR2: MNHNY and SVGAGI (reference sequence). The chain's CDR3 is CASSPLVPSGWNEQFF. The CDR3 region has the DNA TGTGCCAGCAGTCCTCTGGTGCCTAGCGGGTGGAATGAGCAGTTCTTC.

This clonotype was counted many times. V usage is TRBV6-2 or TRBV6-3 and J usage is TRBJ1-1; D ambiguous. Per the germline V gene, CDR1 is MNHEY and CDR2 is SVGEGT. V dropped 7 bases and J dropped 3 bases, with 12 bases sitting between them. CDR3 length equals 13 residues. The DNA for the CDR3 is TGTGCCAGCACCCTATACAGTGACACTGAAGCTTTCTTT. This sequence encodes CASTLYSDTEAFF.

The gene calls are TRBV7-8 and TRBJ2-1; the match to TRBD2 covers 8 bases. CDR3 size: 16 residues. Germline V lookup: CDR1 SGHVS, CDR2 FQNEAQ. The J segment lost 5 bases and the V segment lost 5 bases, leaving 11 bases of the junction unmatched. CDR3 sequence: CASSPRGGLSHNEQFF. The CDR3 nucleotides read TGTGCCAGCAGCCCTCGGGGGGGACTAAGCCACAATGAGCAGTTCTTC.

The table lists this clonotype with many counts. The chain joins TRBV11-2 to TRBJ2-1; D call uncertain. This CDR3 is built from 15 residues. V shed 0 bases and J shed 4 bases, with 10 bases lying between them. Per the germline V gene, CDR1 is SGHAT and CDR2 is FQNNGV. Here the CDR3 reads CASSLDRLEYNEQFF. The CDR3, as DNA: TGTGCCAGCAGCTTAGATCGACTGGAGTACAATGAGCAGTTCTTC.

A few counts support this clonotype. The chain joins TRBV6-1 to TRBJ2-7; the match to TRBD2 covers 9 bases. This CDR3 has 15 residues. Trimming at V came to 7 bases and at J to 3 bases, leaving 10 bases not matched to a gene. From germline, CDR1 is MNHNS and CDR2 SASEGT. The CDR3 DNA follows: TGTGCCAGCACCGCGGGAGGGACACCGCGCTACGAGCAGTACTTC. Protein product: CASTAGGTPRYEQYF.

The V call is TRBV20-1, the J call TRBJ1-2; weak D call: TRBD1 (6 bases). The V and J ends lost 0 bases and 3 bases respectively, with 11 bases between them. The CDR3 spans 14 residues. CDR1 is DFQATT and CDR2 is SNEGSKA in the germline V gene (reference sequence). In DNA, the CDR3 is TGCAGTGCTAGAGAGGGGGGACAAGACTATGGCTACACCTTC. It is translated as CSAREGGQDYGYTF.

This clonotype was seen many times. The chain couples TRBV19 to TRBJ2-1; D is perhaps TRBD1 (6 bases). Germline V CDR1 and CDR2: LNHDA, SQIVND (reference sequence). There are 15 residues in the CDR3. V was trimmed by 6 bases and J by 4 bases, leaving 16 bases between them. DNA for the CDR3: TGTGCCAGTAGCCTGGGACACAACCCTTACAATGAGCAGTTCTTC. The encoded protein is CASSLGHNPYNEQFF.

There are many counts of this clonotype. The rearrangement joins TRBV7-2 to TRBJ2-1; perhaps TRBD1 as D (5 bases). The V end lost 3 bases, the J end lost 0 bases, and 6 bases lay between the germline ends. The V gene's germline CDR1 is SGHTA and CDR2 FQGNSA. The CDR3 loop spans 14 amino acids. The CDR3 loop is CASSLDTSYNEQFF. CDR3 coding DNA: TGTGCCAGCAGCTTGGACACCTCCTACAATGAGCAGTTCTTC.

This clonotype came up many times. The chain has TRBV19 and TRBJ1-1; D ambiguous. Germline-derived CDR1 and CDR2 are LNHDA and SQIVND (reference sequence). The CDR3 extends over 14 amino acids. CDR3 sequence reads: CATPYSTRGTEAFF. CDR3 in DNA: TGTGCAACCCCGTATTCCACCAGAGGGACTGAAGCTTTCTTT.

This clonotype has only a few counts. DNA for the CDR3: TGCAGCGTTGAAGGAGCGGGAGGCCGAAATACGCAGTATTTT. Protein: CSVEGAGGRNTQYF. V and J are TRBV29-1 and TRBJ2-3; 9 positions agree with TRBD2. From germline, CDR1 is SQVTM and CDR2 ANQGSEA. Unmatched junction bases numbered 6, after V lost 1 base and J lost 7 bases. The CDR3 is 14 amino acids.

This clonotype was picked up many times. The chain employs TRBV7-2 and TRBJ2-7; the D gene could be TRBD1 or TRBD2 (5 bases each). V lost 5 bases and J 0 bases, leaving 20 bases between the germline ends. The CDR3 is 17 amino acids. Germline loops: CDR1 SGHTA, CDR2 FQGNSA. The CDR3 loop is CASSRISRGIPSYEQYF. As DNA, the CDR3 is TGTGCCAGCAGCCGTATCTCGAGGGGTATCCCCTCCTACGAGCAGTACTTC.